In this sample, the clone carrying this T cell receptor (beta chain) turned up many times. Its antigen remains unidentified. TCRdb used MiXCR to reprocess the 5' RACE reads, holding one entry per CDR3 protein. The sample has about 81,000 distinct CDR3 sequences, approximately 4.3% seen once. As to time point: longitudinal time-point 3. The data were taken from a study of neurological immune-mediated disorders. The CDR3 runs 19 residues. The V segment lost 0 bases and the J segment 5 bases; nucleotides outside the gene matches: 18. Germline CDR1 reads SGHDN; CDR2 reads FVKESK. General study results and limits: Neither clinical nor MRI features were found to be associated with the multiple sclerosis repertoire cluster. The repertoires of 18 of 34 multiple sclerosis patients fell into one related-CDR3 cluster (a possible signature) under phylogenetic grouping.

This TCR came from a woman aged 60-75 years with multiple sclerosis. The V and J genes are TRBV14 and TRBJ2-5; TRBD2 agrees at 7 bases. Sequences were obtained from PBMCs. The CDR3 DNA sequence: TGTGCCAGCAGCCAAGATGCCACTGAATGGGGGGGTGCCGCGGAGACCCAGTACTTC. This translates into CASSQDATEWGGAAETQYF.